The rows below give T cell receptor beta chains drawn from one sample of a study of T cells in localized non-small cell lung cancer. TCRdb keeps only in-frame clones here, not all; method: immunoSEQ multiplex PCR. The data contain tens of thousands of clones, more than 85% of them seen just once; the ten biggest clones take up just under 20%. Sequenced here: peripheral blood, sampled before any cancer treatment. Receptors originate from a man between 35 and 75 years old with stage I lung adenocarcinoma. Both conserved end residues are part of each CDR3. The order of the fields is V gene, D gene, J gene, clone size, CDR3 protein, CDR3 DNA. The D gene is left open where the match is weak. The listing skips clone size in some rows; elsewhere it reads once, few, many or a size class.

TRBV4-1	-	TRBJ2-7	-	CASSQGSDRNEQYF	TGCGCCAGCAGCCAAGGGAGCGACAGGAACGAGCAGTACTTC
TRBV19	-	TRBJ1-1	medium-sized	CASSLGRGNTEAFF	TGTGCCAGTAGTCTAGGTAGGGGGAACACTGAAGCTTTCTTT
TRBV5-1	-	TRBJ2-5	few	CASSLNRSGLLQETQYF	TGCGCCAGCAGCTTGAATAGGTCCGGACTACTCCAAGAGACCCAGTACTTC
TRBV15	TRBD1	TRBJ2-7	-	CATSRDREYEQYF	TGTGCCACCAGCAGGGACAGGGAGTACGAGCAGTACTTC
TRBV10-3	TRBD1	TRBJ1-3	once	CAIRTGDGNTIYF	TGTGCCATCAGGACAGGGGATGGAAACACCATATATTTT
TRBV5-1	TRBD1	TRBJ1-5	-	CASSPGQGGNQPQHF	TGCGCCAGCAGCCCCGGACAGGGCGGCAATCAGCCCCAGCATTTT
TRBV7-3	-	TRBJ2-3	-	CASSLDGTDTQYF	TGTGCCAGCAGCTTAGACGGCACAGATACGCAGTATTTT
TRBV6-1	TRBD2	TRBJ2-5	-	CASSRSGRQETQYF	TGTGCCAGCAGTAGGAGCGGGAGACAAGAGACCCAGTACTTC
TRBV5-5	-	TRBJ1-1	few	CASSRTELNTEAFF	TGTGCCAGCAGCCGGACGGAGCTGAACACTGAAGCTTTCTTT
TRBV7-2	-	TRBJ2-1	once	CASSLVREQFF	TGTGCCAGCAGCCTAGTGCGTGAGCAGTTCTTC
TRBV11-2	-	TRBJ2-5	-	CASSTRGGQETQYF	TGTGCCAGCAGCACCCGTGGGGGCCAAGAGACCCAGTACTTC
TRBV2	TRBD2	TRBJ2-2	-	CASSEGTSGANTGELFF	TGTGCCAGCAGTGAAGGGACTAGCGGCGCGAACACCGGGGAGCTGTTTTTT
TRBV7-9	-	TRBJ2-7	-	CASRHDTWAAHEQYF	TGTGCCAGCAGACATGACACCTGGGCGGCCCACGAGCAGTACTTC
TRBV2	-	TRBJ2-7	-	CASRQSTLYEQYF	TGTGCCAGCAGACAGTCTACACTTTACGAGCAGTACTTC
TRBV6-1	TRBD1	TRBJ2-7	-	CASTYPGQVGEQYF	TGTGCCAGCACCTACCCGGGACAGGTTGGCGAGCAGTACTTC
TRBV6-5	TRBD1	TRBJ2-7	-	CASSSHRGTYEQYF	TGTGCCAGCAGTAGCCACAGGGGGACCTACGAGCAGTACTTC
TRBV28	-	TRBJ1-2	few	CASSLDGTNYGYTF	TGTGCCAGCAGTTTAGACGGCACTAACTATGGCTACACCTTC
TRBV12-5	-	TRBJ2-7	-	CASGLGGTHSYEQYF	TGTGCTAGTGGTTTAGGCGGGACACACTCCTACGAGCAGTACTTC
TRBV19	-	TRBJ1-5	-	CASRKNVNQPQHF	TGTGCCAGTAGAAAAAACGTAAATCAGCCCCAGCATTTT
TRBV18	TRBD1	TRBJ2-7	-	CASSPPGQNTEQYF	TGTGCCAGCTCACCGCCGGGACAGAACACGGAGCAGTACTTC
TRBV4-2	TRBD1	TRBJ2-7	-	CASSQDRTGGDEQYF	TGTGCCAGCAGCCAAGATAGGACAGGGGGCGACGAGCAGTACTTC
TRBV9	TRBD2	TRBJ2-7	-	CASTPGGSPAYEQYF	TGTGCCAGCACCCCCGGCGGGAGCCCTGCCTACGAGCAGTACTTC
TRBV21-1	-	TRBJ1-2	-	CASSKGTTNYGYTF	TGTGCCAGCAGCAAAGGGACAACTAACTATGGCTACACCTTC
TRBV5-3	-	TRBJ1-2	-	CARSLDRDCNNYGYTF	TGTGCCAGAAGCTTGGACAGGGACTGTAATAACTATGGCTACACCTTC
TRBV5-1	TRBD1	TRBJ2-2	-	CASSPRTGGTGELFF	TGCGCCAGCAGCCCCCGGACAGGGGGAACCGGGGAGCTGTTTTTT
TRBV6-4	-	TRBJ1-5	-	CASSTDTNQPQHF	TGTGCCAGCAGCACAGACACAAATCAGCCCCAGCATTTT
TRBV6-6	-	TRBJ2-7	-	CASSYSRGEQYF	TGTGCCAGCAGTTACTCCCGGGGCGAGCAGTACTTC
TRBV9	TRBD1	TRBJ1-1	-	CASSVDGTGNTEAFF	TGTGCCAGCAGCGTAGATGGGACAGGGAACACTGAAGCTTTCTTT
TRBV2	TRBD1	TRBJ2-5	-	CASSPPGQGSQETQYF	TGTGCCAGCAGTCCGCCTGGACAGGGGTCGCAAGAGACCCAGTACTTC
TRBV25-1	TRBD1	TRBJ2-7	-	CASSQPRTGGFYEQYF	TGTGCCAGCAGTCAACCGCGGACAGGCGGTTTCTACGAGCAGTACTTC
TRBV6-1	-	TRBJ2-7	-	CASSELGGSYEQYF	TGTGCCAGCAGTGAGTTGGGGGGCTCCTACGAGCAGTACTTC
TRBV4-2	-	TRBJ2-1	once	CASSQEGGGVYNEQFF	TGTGCCAGCAGCCAAGAAGGCGGCGGGGTATACAATGAGCAGTTCTTC
TRBV28	-	TRBJ2-1	-	CASSLRREQFF	TGTGCCAGCAGTCTGCGTAGGGAGCAGTTCTTC
TRBV4-2	TRBD2	TRBJ2-7	-	CASSQDSGGYEQYF	TGTGCCAGCAGCCAAGATAGCGGGGGCTACGAGCAGTACTTC
TRBV5-4	-	TRBJ1-2	-	CASSSPQDLVRGYTF	TGTGCCAGCAGCTCCCCCCAGGACCTCGTTAGGGGCTACACCTTC
TRBV7-2	-	TRBJ2-7	-	CASRDFSYEQYF	TGTGCCAGTCGGGACTTCTCCTACGAGCAGTACTTC
TRBV6-1	-	TRBJ2-7	-	CASRLPGRNAYEQYF	TGTGCCAGCAGACTCCCTGGGCGAAATGCCTACGAGCAGTACTTC
TRBV5-1	TRBD1	TRBJ2-3	-	CASRTGTGKSDTQYF	TGCGCCAGTCGAACCGGGACAGGGAAGTCAGATACGCAGTATTTT
TRBV7-2	-	TRBJ2-1	-	CASSLRLDEQFF	TGTGCCAGCAGCTTAAGGTTGGATGAGCAGTTCTTC
TRBV7-9	-	TRBJ1-2	-	CASSLEQPRGYTF	TGTGCCAGCAGCTTAGAACAGCCTCGGGGCTACACCTTC
TRBV6-4	-	TRBJ1-1	few	CASSRTMNTEAFF	TGTGCCAGCAGTAGGACCATGAACACTGAAGCTTTCTTT
TRBV6-6	TRBD1	TRBJ1-3	-	CASDRGTGVNGNTIYF	TGTGCCAGCGACCGGGGGACAGGGGTAAATGGAAACACCATATATTTT
TRBV6-1	-	TRBJ1-5	-	CASRWDPFGNQPQHF	TGTGCCAGCAGGTGGGACCCATTCGGCAATCAGCCCCAGCATTTT
TRBV5-8	-	TRBJ2-5	-	CASSLATPGQETQYF	TGTGCCAGCAGCTTGGCCACACCGGGGCAAGAGACCCAGTACTTC
TRBV9	-	TRBJ1-1	-	CASSVAQGSEAFF	TGTGCCAGCAGCGTAGCACAAGGGTCTGAAGCTTTCTTT
TRBV19	TRBD2	TRBJ2-5	-	CATTPGGLAGVETQYF	TGTGCCACGACACCCGGGGGACTAGCGGGAGTGGAGACCCAGTACTTC
TRBV7-2	-	TRBJ2-7	-	CASSLGSRDDEQYF	TGTGCCAGCAGCCTAGGTAGTCGGGACGACGAGCAGTACTTC
TRBV5-5	-	TRBJ2-1	-	CASSFSLAGDEQFF	TGTGCCAGCAGCTTTTCACTAGCAGGCGATGAGCAGTTCTTC
TRBV5-1	-	TRBJ2-7	-	CASSLGPGEQYF	TGCGCCAGCAGCTTGGGCCCTGGCGAGCAGTACTTC
TRBV11-2	-	TRBJ2-7	-	CASSFKGDGYEQYF	TGTGCCAGCAGCTTCAAGGGGGATGGTTACGAGCAGTACTTC
TRBV28	-	TRBJ2-7	-	CASSLSGDYEQYF	TGTGCCAGCAGTTTATCAGGGGACTACGAGCAGTACTTC
TRBV7-7	TRBD1	TRBJ2-7	-	CASSLGPGQDYEQYF	TGTGCTAGCAGCTTAGGTCCGGGACAGGACTACGAGCAGTACTTC
TRBV18	-	TRBJ1-5	-	CASSPQRTLGGYQPQHF	TGTGCCAGCTCACCACAGAGAACTCTTGGCGGTTATCAGCCCCAGCATTTT